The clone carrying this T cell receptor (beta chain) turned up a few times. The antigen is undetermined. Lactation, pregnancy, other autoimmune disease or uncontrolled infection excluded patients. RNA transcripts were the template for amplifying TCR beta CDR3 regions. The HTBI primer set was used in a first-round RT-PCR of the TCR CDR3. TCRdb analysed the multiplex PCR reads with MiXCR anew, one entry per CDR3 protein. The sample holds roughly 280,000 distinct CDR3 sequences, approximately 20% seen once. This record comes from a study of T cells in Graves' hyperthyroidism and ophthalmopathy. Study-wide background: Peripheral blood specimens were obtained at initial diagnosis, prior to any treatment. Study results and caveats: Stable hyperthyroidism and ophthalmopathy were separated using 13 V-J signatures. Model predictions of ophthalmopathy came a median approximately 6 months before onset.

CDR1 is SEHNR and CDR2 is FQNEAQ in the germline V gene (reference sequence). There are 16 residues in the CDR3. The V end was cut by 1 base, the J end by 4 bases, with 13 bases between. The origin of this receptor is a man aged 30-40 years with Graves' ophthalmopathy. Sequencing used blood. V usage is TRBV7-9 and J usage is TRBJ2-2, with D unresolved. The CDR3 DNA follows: TGTGCCAGCAGCTTAGACGCACGCAGGCCCACCGGGGAGCTGTTTTTT. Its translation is CASSLDARRPTGELFF.